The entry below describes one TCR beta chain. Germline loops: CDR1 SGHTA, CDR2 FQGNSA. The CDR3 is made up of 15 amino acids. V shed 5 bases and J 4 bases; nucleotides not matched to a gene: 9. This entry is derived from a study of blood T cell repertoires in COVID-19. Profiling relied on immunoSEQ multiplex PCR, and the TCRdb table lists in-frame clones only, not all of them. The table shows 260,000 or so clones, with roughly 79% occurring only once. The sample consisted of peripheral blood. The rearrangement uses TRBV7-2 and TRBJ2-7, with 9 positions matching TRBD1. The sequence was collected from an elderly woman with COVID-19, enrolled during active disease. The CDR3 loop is CASSDRGTGIYEQYF. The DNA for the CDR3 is TGTGCCAGCAGCGACCGAGGGACAGGGATATACGAGCAGTACTTC.